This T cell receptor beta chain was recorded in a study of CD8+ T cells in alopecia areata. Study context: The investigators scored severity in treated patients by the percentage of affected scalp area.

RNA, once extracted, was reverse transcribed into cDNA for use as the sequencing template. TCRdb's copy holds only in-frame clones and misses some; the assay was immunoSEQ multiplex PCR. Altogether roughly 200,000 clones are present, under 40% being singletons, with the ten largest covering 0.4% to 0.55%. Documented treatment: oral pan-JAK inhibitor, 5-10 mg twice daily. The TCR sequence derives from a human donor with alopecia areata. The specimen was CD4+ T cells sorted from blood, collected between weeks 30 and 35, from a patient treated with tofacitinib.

The CDR3 spells CASSEREATEAFF. The CDR3 nucleotides are TGTGCCAGCAGTGAAAGGGAGGCCACTGAAGCTTTCTTT. The chain joins TRBV2 to TRBJ1-1; the D is unclear. This CDR3 has 13 amino acids. V was shortened by 2 bases and J by 4 bases, with 8 bases between the two germline ends. The germline V gene has CDR1 SNHLY and CDR2 FYNNEI. Full variable domain (outside the CDR3, taken from reference TRBV2 and TRBJ1-1): EPEVTQTPSHQVTQMGQEVILRCVPISNHLYFYWYRQILGQKVEFLVSFYNNEISEKSEIFDDQFSVERPDGSNFTLKIRSTKLEDSAMYFCASSEREATEAFFGQGTRLTVV.